The present TCR beta chain was sequenced within a study of CD8+ T cells in alopecia areata (dated by TCRdb to 2017 to 2018). Background on the whole study: Treated patients were enrolled in an open-label pilot trial of oral tofacitinib at 5 to 10 mg twice daily for moderate-to-severe alopecia areata. Patients stayed on tofacitinib for 6 to 18 months and then had 6 months of follow-up off drug so that delayed response and recurrence could be assessed. The SALT score, which quantifies the percentage of affected scalp surface area, was used to measure disease severity in treated patients. The study used high-throughput TCRbeta sequencing to examine T cell clonal expansion in alopecia areata, in both the C3H/HeJ mouse model and human patients. Human TCRbeta sequencing covered scalp tissue and sorted CD4+ and CD8+ peripheral blood T cells from patchy and totalis/universalis alopecia areata patients and healthy controls. Biopsies were taken from tofacitinib-treated patients at baseline and again at 4 and 24 weeks into treatment, and several of those patients also had a later scalp biopsy. Clonality in the scalp was compared among normal scalp (n=4), patchy alopecia areata scalp (n=8), and alopecia totalis/universalis scalp (n=8). RNA was extracted with the PAXgene miRNA kit for fixed scalp, the miRNeasy kit for PBMCs, and the RNeasy kit for mouse skin. Amplification of TCRbeta CDR3 regions was done by immunoSEQ multiplex PCR using 35 Vbeta forward primers and 13 Jbeta reverse primers.

This sample's time point label indicates: 24 weeks on oral tofacitinib. The sample's treatment or condition, from its label and the paper: oral pan-JAK inhibitor, 5-10 mg twice daily. Lesional scalp punch biopsies and peripheral blood were obtained from alopecia areata patients. PBMCs were separated by density centrifugation and stained for CD3, CD4 and CD8, after which CD4+ and CD8+ T cells were sorted on a FACSAria. Overall results and qualifications from the work: During tofacitinib treatment, many expanded lesional clones stuck around in both scalp and blood, and this persistence may partly explain why relapse happens after treatment is stopped. Scalp clonality and the number of expanded CD8+ clones among the top 100 scalp clones were significantly decreased by tofacitinib. Higher clonality and more expanded CD8+ clones were observed in lesional scalp than in normal scalp, particularly in alopecia totalis/universalis, a finding suggestive of antigenic drive. TCR sequences shared between patients were less clear than in mice, possibly partly because of HLA diversity in the patient population. The treated cohort was small, with a single nonresponder, so links between baseline CD8+ expansion and response need larger studies. Unlike mouse skin, which is dominated by gammadelta T cells, normal human skin has resident alphabeta T cells that are also sequenced, and this complicates analysis of the scalp TCR repertoire.

In the case of this clone: The clone's antigen remains unknown. Within one base of it there is no much larger clone, and no base qualities were kept.

The library came from the immunoSEQ multiplex PCR assay. RNA was extracted from all samples and reverse transcribed into cDNA as template for TCR sequencing. First-strand cDNA was synthesized with SuperScript III using a 2:1 mix of oligo-dT and random hexamers. Amplification bias was assessed with a synthetic immune receptor repertoire, and residual bias was removed computationally. Regarding the original processing steps: Raw reads were preprocessed to remove errors, and CDR3 was defined by IMGT conventions from the conserved cysteine to phenylalanine. Clonality was computed as 1 minus the Shannon entropy, with the entropy normalized by log2 of the number of productive unique TCRs. CD4 or CD8 identity of scalp clones was inferred by cross-referencing scalp TCRbeta sequences with sorted blood CD4 and CD8 repertoires. TCRdb obtained this table from immuneACCESS and retained in-frame rearrangements with V and J assigned. These tables miss some clones; where compared with another copy, unresolved V genes account for less than half of the shortfall, and the remainder is unexplained. V and J calls and clone size are copied from that table; D and trimming were computed from the DNA. For this sample there are 150,000 to 200,000 clones; 55% to 75% appear just once. The ten top clones hold 13% to 15% of the sample.

The junction shows trimming of 6 bases on V and 11 bases on J, plus 19 bases between the germline ends. Including cysteine and phenylalanine, the CDR3 has 13 amino acids. The kept DNA is CDR3 alone, 39 bases in frame from the first base. CDR1 and CDR2, looked up from the germline V gene, are SNHLY and FYNNEI. The receptor comes from a human donor with alopecia areata. Specimen: CD4+ T cells sorted from blood, collected at week 24, from a patient treated with tofacitinib. This sequence uses TRBV2 and TRBJ1-1; TRBD1 might be the D gene, on 5 matching bases. The CDR3: CASSEGTQGRAFF. The DNA is as follows: TGTGCCAGCAGCGAGGGGACCCAGGGACGGGCTTTCTTT.